A selection of T cell receptor beta chains follows, all from one sample in a study of identical twins. One entry per CDR3 protein results from TCRdb running MiXCR on the 5' RACE reads. The sample comprises about 240,000 distinct CDR3 sequences, around 7.6% of which are singletons, and under 7% rests with the top ten. These data were also reused for a study on yellow fever vaccine responses in identical twins.

The sample comprised CD8+ T cells sorted from blood. These TCRs come from a woman between 18 and 29 years old in good health. Each CDR3 is given with its conserved first and last residue. The D gene is left open where the match is weak. Rows may omit the clone size; those that give it use once, few, many or a size class.

V,J,D,size,DNA,CDR3
TRBV12-5,TRBJ1-1,-,few,TGTGCTGGTGGTTTGGGTCAGGGATTGAACACTGAAGCTTTCTTT,CAGGLGQGLNTEAFF
TRBV4-1,TRBJ2-1,-,many,TGCGCCAGCAGCCAGGGCCGAACTAGCAATGAGCAGTTCTTC,CASSQGRTSNEQFF
TRBV7-9,TRBJ1-1,-,-,TGTGCCAGCATCTCAGGGGTGAACACTGAAGCTTTCTTT,CASISGVNTEAFF
TRBV4-2,TRBJ2-1,TRBD2,-,TGTGCCAGCAGCCAAGATATCGGGGGGGCCTACAATGAGCAGTTCTTC,CASSQDIGGAYNEQFF
TRBV3-1,TRBJ2-5,-,many,TGTGCCAGCACTATGAGCGATTGGACAGATATCCAAGAGACCCAGTACTTC,CASTMSDWTDIQETQYF
TRBV10-1,TRBJ2-3,-,-,TGCGCCAGCAGTGAGCCAGGGGGGGAGCTTGGAGATACGCAGTATTTT,CASSEPGGELGDTQYF
TRBV7-6,TRBJ1-4,TRBD1,few,TGTGCCAGCAGCTCCACGGGACAGGGTGGGGAAAAACTGTTTTTT,CASSSTGQGGEKLFF
TRBV7-9,TRBJ2-1,-,many,TGTGCCAGCAGCTTCAGGGGCGACTACAATGAGCAGTTCTTC,CASSFRGDYNEQFF
TRBV9,TRBJ2-5,TRBD2,many,TGTGCCAGCAGCGTAAGCGGGGATGAAGAGACCCAGTACTTC,CASSVSGDEETQYF
TRBV5-1,TRBJ2-3,-,many,TGCGCCAGCAGCTTGGCTCCAGGGGTCACAGATACGCAGTATTTT,CASSLAPGVTDTQYF
TRBV7-3,TRBJ2-2,-,-,TGTGCCAGCAGATCAACCCACGAGAACACCGGGGAGCTGTTTTTT,CASRSTHENTGELFF
TRBV3-1,TRBJ2-3,-,many,TGTGCCAGCAGCCAAGATAGCGCGGCCCTCCCGATAGATACGCAGTATTTT,CASSQDSAALPIDTQYF
TRBV2,TRBJ2-7,TRBD2,-,TGTGCCAGCAGTCACCCGGGGACTAGCGGGGACCCTATGAGCGAGCAGTACTTC,CASSHPGTSGDPMSEQYF
TRBV6-5,TRBJ2-3,TRBD1,many,TGTGCCAGCAGTTATTGGGGACAGGGGGATATAGATACGCAGTATTTT,CASSYWGQGDIDTQYF
TRBV7-8,TRBJ2-6,-,few,TGTGCCAGCAGCCCTGCCGTCTCTGGGGCCAACGTCCTGACTTTC,CASSPAVSGANVLTF
TRBV4-1,TRBJ1-5,-,-,TGCGCCAGCAGCCAAGCGGGTCAGCCCCAGCATTTT,CASSQAGQPQHF
TRBV7-9,TRBJ2-4,TRBD2,few,TGTGCCAGCAGCGCCACTAGCGGGCCAACAAAAAACATTCAGTACTTC,CASSATSGPTKNIQYF
TRBV2,TRBJ2-7,-,-,TGTGCCAGCACCCTTCTGAGTAGTCCGTACGAGCAGTACTTC,CASTLLSSPYEQYF
TRBV5-1,TRBJ2-5,-,-,TGCGCCAGCAGGTCGGGGTCGGCGGAGACCCAGTACTTC,CASRSGSAETQYF
TRBV5-6,TRBJ1-2,TRBD1,-,TGTGCCAGCAGCTTGGAGGGGGCTCACTATGGCTACACCTTC,CASSLEGAHYGYTF
TRBV2,TRBJ2-2,-,-,TGTGCCAGCGGGAGGCAGTCTGGAACCGGGGAGCTGTTTTTT,CASGRQSGTGELFF
TRBV5-5,TRBJ2-1,TRBD2,many,TGTGCCAGCAGTCCGGGGGGTGCCTACAATGAGCAGTTCTTC,CASSPGGAYNEQFF